What follows are 28 T cell receptor beta chains derived from one specimen sequenced in a study of T cells after yellow fever vaccination. Using its own MiXCR run on the 5' RACE reads, TCRdb lists one record per CDR3 protein. The sample carries 300,000 to 400,000 distinct CDR3 sequences, around 12% recorded once. The starting material was CD4+ T cells sorted from PBMCs, obtained 15 days after the yellow fever booster vaccination. The receptors originated from a man between 18 and 35 years old who received the YFV17D yellow fever vaccine.

This clonotype was observed a handful of times. V and J are TRBV6-5 and TRBJ1-5; D call uncertain. The CDR3 covers 15 residues. The germline CDR1 and CDR2 sequences are MNHEY and SVGAGI. V lost 6 bases and J lost 0, with 12 bases in between. CDR3 nucleotide sequence: TGTGCCAGCAGGCCAGAGGGCCTTAGCAATCAGCCCCAGCATTTT. Its protein is CASRPEGLSNQPQHF.

This clonotype was seen only a few times. V usage is TRBV3-1 and J usage is TRBJ2-5; D gene ambiguous. The CDR3 totals 14 residues. V gave up 0 bases and J gave up 1 base, with 6 bases separating them. Per germline, CDR1 LGHDT and CDR2 YNNKEL (reference sequence). CDR3 nucleotide sequence: TGTGCCAGCAGCCAAGATATGGTCCAAGAGACCCAGTACTTC. It encodes CASSQDMVQETQYF.

At least ten counts were recorded for this clonotype. The chain couples TRBV18 to TRBJ1-3; 8 bases are a match to TRBD1. The CDR3 loop spans 17 amino acids. V shed 0 bases, J shed 0 bases, and the junction held 4 bases outside the gene matches. Per the germline V gene, CDR1 is KGHSH and CDR2 is LQKENI. DNA of the CDR3: TGTGCCAGCTCACCACCGGGGACAGGCCCCTCTGGAAACACCATATATTTT. This gives the protein CASSPPGTGPSGNTIYF.

The chain couples TRBV5-1 to TRBJ2-3; D unclear. Looked up from germline, CDR1 is SGHRS and CDR2 is YFSETQ. This CDR3 region has 12 residues. V lost 5 bases and J 4 bases, leaving 8 bases between the germline ends. CDR3 amino acids: CASRVESDTQYF. In DNA, the CDR3 is TGCGCCAGCAGGGTAGAGTCAGATACGCAGTATTTT.

This clonotype has more than one count but fewer than ten. J is TRBJ2-7 and V is TRBV12-3 or TRBV12-4; D perhaps matches TRBD1 (7 bases). Trimming took off 1 base at V and 2 bases at J, with 12 bases between the two ends. The CDR3 is 15 amino acids. CDR3 sequence (DNA): TGTGCCAGCAGTTTAGGGCAGGGGGGTACCTACGAGCAGTACGTC. Protein product: CASSLGQGGTYEQYV.

The genes are TRBV7-2 and TRBJ2-2; weak D call: TRBD1 (6 bases). Germline values: CDR1 SGHTA, CDR2 FQGNSA. Trimming left V 3 bases short and J 5 bases short, with 13 bases between. This CDR3 has 15 amino acids. DNA of the CDR3: TGTGCCAGCAGCTTCGCAATGCAGGGGACCGGGGAGCTGTTTTTT. Translated: CASSFAMQGTGELFF.

This clonotype showed up just a few times. The CDR3 region has the DNA TGCAGTGCTAGAGATTCAGGGGGACAGGGATATGGCTACACCTTC. Translated, it gives CSARDSGGQGYGYTF. The chain employs TRBV20-1 and TRBJ1-2; TRBD1 matches 9 bases. CDR3 length: 15 residues. With V trimmed by 0 bases and J by 5 bases, 7 bases remained unmatched. CDR1 and CDR2 (germline): DFQATT, SNEGSKA (reference sequence).

A single count supports this clonotype. CDR3 residues: CASSVSVGLETQYF. CDR3 DNA: TGTGCCAGCAGCGTTAGTGTAGGGTTGGAGACCCAGTACTTC. This chain links TRBV9 with TRBJ2-5; the D is unclear. The germline V gene has CDR1 SGDLS and CDR2 YYNGEE. Trimming took 2 bases from V and 5 from J, leaving 13 bases between them. The CDR3 totals 14 residues.

This clonotype appeared a few times. V gene TRBV20-1 combines with J gene TRBJ1-1, with 8 bases identical to TRBD1. V was clipped by 3 bases and J by 4 bases; unmatched bases: 13. The CDR3 loop spans 16 amino acids. CDR1 is DFQATT and CDR2 is SNEGSKA in the germline V gene (reference sequence). DNA of the CDR3: TGCAGTGCTAGTGGACAGGGAAGCGTTGAGGGCACTGAAGCTTTCTTT. It is translated as CSASGQGSVEGTEAFF.

In its sample, this clonotype was seen a few times. The rearrangement links TRBV18 to TRBJ1-3; no clear D. CDR1 and CDR2 from the germline V gene are KGHSH and LQKENI. V was trimmed by 6 bases and J by 3 bases, leaving 3 bases between them. There are 11 residues in the CDR3. The CDR3 protein is CASSGGNTIYF. CDR3 nucleotides: TGTGCCAGCTCCGGTGGAAACACCATATATTTT.

CDR3 protein: CASSAPHTGSNTGELFF. The CDR3 DNA sequence: TGTGCCAGCAGCGCCCCCCATACGGGGTCGAACACCGGGGAGCTGTTTTTT. This chain uses TRBV9 with TRBJ2-2; D perhaps matches TRBD2 (5 bases). Trimming cost V 3 bases and J 0 bases, with 15 bases left between them. Germline CDR1 is SGDLS and CDR2 is YYNGEE. The CDR3 extends over 17 amino acids.

The gene calls are TRBV14 and TRBJ1-2; D not resolved. Germline V gives CDR1 SGHDN, CDR2 FVKESK. This CDR3 spans 12 amino acids. V lost 3 bases, J lost 8 bases, and 10 bases lay in between. Here the CDR3 DNA reads TGTGCCAGCAGCCACGGCAGGCAGGGCTACACCTTC. Translated: CASSHGRQGYTF.

The rearrangement joins TRBV20-1 to TRBJ2-7; no reliable D call. This CDR3 is built from 10 residues. V was cut by 6 bases and J by 5 bases, with 8 bases left in between. Germline V lookup: CDR1 DFQATT, CDR2 SNEGSKA (reference sequence). In DNA form, the CDR3 reads TGCAGTGCCCGTGGGGACGAGCAGTACTTC. It translates to CSARGDEQYF.

The chain combines TRBV7-9 with TRBJ2-3; possibly TRBD1 or TRBD2 for D (5 bases each). The germline CDR1 and CDR2 sequences are SEHNR and FQNEAQ (reference sequence). This CDR3 is 21 amino acids long. Trimming removed 2 bases from V and 5 bases from J, with 32 bases in between. This CDR3 reads CASSLRPGPRNSPRVRDTQYF. CDR3 DNA sequence: TGTGCCAGCAGCTTAAGGCCGGGGCCGAGGAATAGCCCGAGAGTAAGAGATACGCAGTATTTT.

This clonotype was detected a few times. The rearrangement links TRBV20-1 to TRBJ1-3; 7 bases align to TRBD1. Looked up from germline, CDR1 is DFQATT and CDR2 is SNEGSKA (reference sequence). V trimming: 1 base; J trimming: 6 bases; junction bases outside the gene matches: 3. This CDR3 is built from 13 residues. This CDR3 is CSARGTGVNTIYF. As DNA, the CDR3 is TGCAGTGCTAGAGGCACAGGGGTAAACACCATATATTTT.

This clonotype was seen more than once but under ten times. The chain carries TRBV10-3 and TRBJ2-2; 11 nucleotides line up with TRBD1. Trimming took 3 bases from V and 6 from J; bases not matched to a gene: 9. CDR1 is ENHRY and CDR2 is SYGVKD in the germline V gene. The CDR3 contains 17 residues. CDR3 amino acids: CAISDYRDRGIAGELFF. The DNA of the CDR3 is TGTGCCATCAGTGACTACCGGGACAGGGGGATTGCCGGGGAGCTGTTTTTT.

This clonotype has only a few counts. The chain links TRBV29-1 to TRBJ2-7; D is possibly TRBD1 or TRBD2 (5 bases each). The CDR3 is 13 amino acids. The V gene lost 1 base and the J gene lost 2 bases, with 9 bases spanning the gap. Germline lookup yields CDR1 SQVTM and CDR2 ANQGSEA. This chain's CDR3 is CSVEGRGPYEQYV. The CDR3 DNA reads as TGCAGCGTTGAAGGCCGGGGACCCTACGAGCAGTACGTC.

V gene TRBV25-1 combines with J gene TRBJ2-2; no reliable D call. This CDR3 spans 15 amino acids. V was shortened by 2 bases and J by 2 bases, with 9 bases between the two germline ends. Germline-derived CDR1 and CDR2 are MGHDK and SYGVNS. CDR3 sequence reads: CASSEVLGNTGELFF. The CDR3 DNA sequence: TGTGCCAGCAGTGAAGTGTTAGGTAACACCGGGGAGCTGTTTTTT.

This rearrangement joins TRBV12-3 or TRBV12-4 to TRBJ1-3, with TRBD1 identical over 7 bases. The CDR3 loop spans 17 amino acids. V was pared by 3 bases and J by 4 bases, with 12 bases of the junction left unmatched. In DNA form, the CDR3 reads TGTGCCAGCAGTTTTTCGGACAGGCTTATTTTCGGAAACACCATATATTTT. This translates into CASSFSDRLIFGNTIYF.

A few counts support this clonotype. The chain uses TRBV5-6 and TRBJ2-5; no reliable D call. Trimming cost V 4 bases and J 5 bases, with 21 bases left between them. The CDR3 has 16 residues. From germline, CDR1 is SGHDT and CDR2 YYEEEE. CDR3 sequence (DNA): TGTGCCAGCAGCCCCGGAAGCTATACGGATTGGGAGACCCAGTACTTC. It translates to CASSPGSYTDWETQYF.

The rearrangement uses TRBV4-2 and TRBJ2-3, with TRBD2 as a possible D gene (6 bases). Germline-derived CDR1 and CDR2 are LGHNA and YNFKEQ. V lost 0 bases and J 2 bases, leaving 15 bases between the germline ends. The CDR3 contains 17 residues. The DNA of the CDR3 is TGTGCCAGCAGCCAAGATCCCCGATCGGGAGTCACAGATACGCAGTATTTT. It translates to CASSQDPRSGVTDTQYF.

A single count supports this clonotype. The gene calls are TRBV27 and TRBJ2-7; TRBD1 might be the D (6 bases). CDR1 is MNHEY and CDR2 is SMNVEV in the germline V gene (reference sequence). This CDR3 comprises 14 residues. Trimming removed 1 base at V and 3 bases at J, with 10 bases between. The CDR3 loop is CASSLYGRGYEQYF. CDR3 bases: TGTGCCAGCAGTTTATACGGCAGGGGCTACGAGCAGTACTTC.

This chain connects TRBV6-2 or TRBV6-3 to TRBJ2-1; D gene unclear. The V gene's germline CDR1 is MNHEY and CDR2 SVGEGT. Trimming removed 7 bases from V and 0 bases from J, with 7 bases in between. The CDR3 is 13 residues long. The CDR3 DNA follows: TGTGCCAGCAAAGAGAGCTCCTACAATGAGCAGTTCTTC. It translates to CASKESSYNEQFF.

The chain combines TRBV5-1 with TRBJ2-2; perhaps TRBD2 as D (6 bases). This CDR3 spans 14 amino acids. The V gene lost 1 base and the J gene lost 7 bases, with 11 bases spanning the gap. The germline V gene encodes CDR1 SGHRS and CDR2 YFSETQ. The CDR3 here is CASSLSAGSGELFF. In DNA form, the CDR3 reads TGCGCCAGCAGCTTGAGTGCGGGGAGCGGGGAGCTGTTTTTT. Combining the CDR3 with reference TRBV5-1 and TRBJ2-2 gives the whole variable domain KAGVTQTPRYLIKTRGQQVTLSCSPISGHRSVSWYQQTPGQGLQFLFEYFSETQRNKGNFPGRFSGRQFSNSRSEMNVSTLELGDSALYLCASSLSAGSGELFFGEGSRLTVL.

This clonotype was detected a few times. The chain links TRBV5-1 to TRBJ1-4; D is perhaps TRBD1 (5 bases). Trimming stripped 4 bases from V and 0 bases from J, with 10 bases between. The CDR3 contains 15 residues. Germline V gives CDR1 SGHRS, CDR2 YFSETQ. The CDR3 protein is CASSHRGATNEKLFF. The CDR3 coding sequence is TGCGCCAGCAGCCACCGGGGGGCAACTAATGAAAAACTGTTTTTT.

The genes are TRBV5-1 and TRBJ1-1; D ambiguous. From germline, CDR1 is SGHRS and CDR2 YFSETQ. V was clipped by 4 bases and J by 12 bases, with 13 bases between them. The CDR3 contains 11 residues. CDR3 sequence (DNA): TGCGCCAGCAGCCTGGCTGGGCTGACTTTCTTT. It yields the protein CASSLAGLTFF. Drawing the rest from reference TRBV5-1 and TRBJ1-1, the complete variable domain is KAGVTQTPRYLIKTRGQQVTLSCSPISGHRSVSWYQQTPGQGLQFLFEYFSETQRNKGNFPGRFSGRQFSNSRSEMNVSTLELGDSALYLCASSLAGLTFFGQGTRLTVV.

The rearrangement joins TRBV12-3 or TRBV12-4 to TRBJ1-5, with D unclear. CDR3 length: 15 residues. The V end lost 1 base, the J end lost 7 bases, and 14 bases lay between the germline ends. The CDR3 is CASSLEEGSGQPQHF. The CDR3 nucleotides are TGTGCCAGCAGTTTAGAAGAGGGTTCGGGGCAGCCCCAGCATTTT.

The chain combines TRBV6-5 with TRBJ2-1; TRBD1 agrees at 9 bases. The CDR3 covers 15 residues. V lost 0 bases to trimming and J lost 16 bases; unmatched junction nucleotides: 13. CDR1 and CDR2 from the germline V gene are MNHEY and SVGAGI. The CDR3 protein is CASSYSTPIRDRVFF. The CDR3 DNA is TGTGCCAGCAGTTACTCGACGCCGATCCGGGACAGGGTCTTCTTC.